This T cell receptor beta chain was obtained from a study of blood T cell repertoires in COVID-19. The wider study: The United States, Italy and Spain supplied acute and convalescent COVID-19 samples.

The CDR3 covers 13 residues. V lost 6 bases, J lost 3 bases, and 5 bases stayed unmatched. Germline assignment: CDR1 MNHEY and CDR2 SVGAGI. Authors' analysis steps: For nucleated cells, counts were estimated from reference gene primer amplification. The repertoire was sequenced with immunoSEQ multiplex PCR; TCRdb's copy has only in-frame clones and lacks some. The DNA gave D and trimming, while V, J and clone size come from that table. The sample lists 200,000 to 250,000 clones, around 83% seen once, with more than 8.5% in the top ten. The TCR comes from a woman between 45 and 60 years old with COVID-19, enrolled during active disease. The sequencing input was peripheral blood. This chain connects TRBV6-5 to TRBJ2-7; 7 bases align to TRBD1. CDR3 bases: TGTGCCAGCAGCCGGGACAGCGTCTACGAGCAGTACGTC. Encoded protein: CASSRDSVYEQYV.